This T cell receptor beta chain was sequenced during a study of cytotoxic CD8 clonotypes in ibrutinib-treated CLL. General study findings and limits: Clonality rose at ibrutinib response, held steady in sustained remission, and fell toward baseline at progression. While tracking circulating CD8+ T-cell counts, baseline clonality exceeded that of age-matched healthy donors. On treatment, the uncommon public clonotypes contracted or remained stable.

Notes on this clone: Its target is unknown.

J gave up 0 bases and V 0 bases, and 2 bases lay outside the gene matches. The CDR3 extends over 16 amino acids. CDR1 SGHNT and CDR2 YYREEE come from the germline V gene (reference sequence). Target depth was 1 in 200,000 to 1 in 1 million T cells, about 10x per clonotype. Generated by immunoSEQ multiplex PCR, the TCRdb table keeps only in-frame clones and is missing some. This sample carries 40,000 to 55,000 clones, 75% to 90% of them seen once, and the ten largest clones take roughly 20%. The chain couples TRBV5-4 to TRBJ2-1; 8 positions match TRBD2. The source of this sequence is a human donor with chronic lymphocytic leukemia. Here the sequenced sample was PBMCs, taken after 24 months of ibrutinib treatment. In nucleotides, the CDR3 is TGTGCCAGCAGCTTGGGAGCGGGGGCCTCCTACAATGAGCAGTTCTTC. The encoded protein is CASSLGAGASYNEQFF.